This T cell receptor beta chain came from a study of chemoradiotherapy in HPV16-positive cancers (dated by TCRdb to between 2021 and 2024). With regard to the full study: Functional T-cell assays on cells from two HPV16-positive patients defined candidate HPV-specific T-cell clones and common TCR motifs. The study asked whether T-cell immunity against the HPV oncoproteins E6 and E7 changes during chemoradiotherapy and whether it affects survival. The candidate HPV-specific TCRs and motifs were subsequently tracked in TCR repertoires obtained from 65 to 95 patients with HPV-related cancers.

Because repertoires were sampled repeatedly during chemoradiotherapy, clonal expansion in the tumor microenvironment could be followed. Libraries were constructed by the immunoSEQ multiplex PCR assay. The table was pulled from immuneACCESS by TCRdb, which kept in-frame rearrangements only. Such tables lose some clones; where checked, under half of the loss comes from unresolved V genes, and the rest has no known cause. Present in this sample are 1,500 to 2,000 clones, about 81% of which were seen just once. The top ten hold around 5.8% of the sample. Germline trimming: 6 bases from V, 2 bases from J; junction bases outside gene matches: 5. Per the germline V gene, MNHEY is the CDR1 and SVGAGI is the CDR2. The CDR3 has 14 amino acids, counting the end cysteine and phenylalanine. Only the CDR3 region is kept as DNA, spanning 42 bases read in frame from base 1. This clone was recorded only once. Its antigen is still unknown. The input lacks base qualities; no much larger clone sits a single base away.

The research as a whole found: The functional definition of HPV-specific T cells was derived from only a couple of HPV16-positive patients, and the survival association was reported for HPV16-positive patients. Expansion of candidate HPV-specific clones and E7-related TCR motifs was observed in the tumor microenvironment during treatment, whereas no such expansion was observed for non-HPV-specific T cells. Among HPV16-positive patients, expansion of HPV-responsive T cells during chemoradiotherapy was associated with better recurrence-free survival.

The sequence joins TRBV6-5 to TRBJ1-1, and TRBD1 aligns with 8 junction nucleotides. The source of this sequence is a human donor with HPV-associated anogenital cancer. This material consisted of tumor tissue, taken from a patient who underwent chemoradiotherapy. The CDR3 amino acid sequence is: CASRPRGPNTEAFF. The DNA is TGTGCCAGCAGGCCCAGGGGGCCCAACACTGAAGCTTTCTTT.